This is a list of T cell receptor beta chains from one sample in a study of identifying expanded T cells in peripheral blood. The data were produced by immunoSEQ multiplex PCR, yet TCRdb's version contains in-frame clones alone and is incomplete. The sample has roughly 86,000 clones, roughly 81% seen once. Sample: blood. These receptors were obtained from a person aged 18 to 75 in good health. Both conserved end residues are part of each CDR3. A D gene is named only where the DNA matches it firmly. For some rows the clone size is stated as once, few or many, or as a class when expanded; others skip it.

J,V,length,size,D,CDR3,DNA
TRBJ1-2,TRBV27,14,-,TRBD1,CASSLLGQGNGYTF,TGTGCCAGCAGTTTGTTGGGACAGGGGAATGGCTACACCTTC
TRBJ2-7,TRBV11-3,15,-,TRBD1,CASSYRRDRGYEQYF,TGTGCCAGCAGTTACCGTCGGGACAGGGGCTACGAGCAGTACTTC
TRBJ1-2,TRBV28,12,-,-,CASSLGNYGYTF,TGTGCCAGTTCCCTGGGCAACTATGGCTACACCTTC
TRBJ1-2,TRBV4-3,14,-,TRBD1,CASSQVRGIYGYTF,TGCGCCAGCAGCCAAGTCAGGGGGATCTATGGCTACACCTTC
TRBJ1-4,TRBV14,14,-,TRBD1,CASSPGTGHKKLFF,TGTGCCAGCAGCCCCGGGACAGGGCACAAAAAACTGTTTTTT
TRBJ1-2,TRBV30,12,few,-,CAWGVVNYGYTF,TGTGCCTGGGGGGTTGTTAACTATGGCTACACCTTC
TRBJ2-7,TRBV7-9,12,-,-,CASSFSNYEQYF,TGTGCCAGCAGCTTCTCCAACTACGAGCAGTACTTC
TRBJ1-2,TRBV27,16,-,-,CASSSALGGAGYGYTF,TGTGCCAGCAGTTCCGCCCTAGGGGGGGCGGGCTATGGCTACACCTTC
TRBJ1-6,TRBV6-1,14,medium-sized,-,CASSDFSRAGTLHF,TGTGCCAGCAGTGACTTCTCCAGGGCCGGGACCCTCCACTTT
TRBJ1-2,TRBV10-2,12,-,-,CASKDTNYGYTF,TGCGCCAGCAAGGACACTAACTATGGCTACACCTTC
TRBJ1-6,TRBV19,17,-,TRBD1,CASSIPLGQEHNSPLHF,TGTGCCAGTAGTATCCCACTCGGACAGGAACATAATTCACCCCTCCACTTT
TRBJ1-2,TRBV20-1,11,-,TRBD1,CSATTGGGYTF,TGCAGTGCTACTACAGGGGGGGGCTACACCTTC
TRBJ1-2,TRBV4-3,16,-,-,CASSQDTGQGYYGYTF,TGCGCCAGCAGCCAAGATACGGGGCAGGGTTACTATGGCTACACCTTC
TRBJ2-7,TRBV6-5,12,-,-,CASSSLRYEQYF,TGTGCCAGCAGTTCTCTGCGGTACGAGCAGTACTTC
TRBJ1-2,TRBV5-1,13,-,-,CASSRDLRTGYTF,TGCGCCAGCAGCAGGGACCTCCGGACTGGCTACACCTTC
TRBJ1-2,TRBV7-2,14,few,-,CASSLGGSFSGYTF,TGTGCCAGCAGCTTGGGGGGTTCGTTTAGTGGCTACACCTTC
TRBJ1-6,TRBV6-5,14,few,-,CASSYSPSPSPLHF,TGTGCCAGCAGTTACTCCCCCAGCCCTTCACCCCTCCACTTT
TRBJ2-1,TRBV9,14,-,-,CASSASLRGEEQFF,TGTGCCAGCAGCGCTTCCCTACGGGGTGAAGAGCAGTTCTTC
TRBJ2-3,TRBV6-5,14,-,TRBD2,CASSYGGVTDTQYF,TGTGCCAGCAGTTACGGGGGGGTCACAGATACGCAGTATTTT
TRBJ2-2,TRBV19,17,-,-,CASSMIGLRANTGELFF,TGTGCCAGTAGTATGATTGGCCTCAGAGCGAACACCGGGGAGCTGTTTTTT
TRBJ1-3,TRBV19,16,-,-,CASSISWGLSGNTIYF,TGTGCCAGTAGTATTTCATGGGGACTCTCTGGAAACACCATATATTTT
TRBJ2-5,TRBV11-3,13,-,TRBD1,CASSPDRGETQYF,TGTGCCAGCAGCCCGGACAGGGGAGAGACCCAGTACTTC
TRBJ1-2,TRBV9,13,-,TRBD1,CASTKTGGYGYTF,TGTGCCAGCACCAAGACAGGGGGATATGGCTACACCTTC